These T cell receptor beta chains were read from a single sample in a study of cytomegalovirus exposure and HLA in healthy donors. Generated by immunoSEQ multiplex PCR, the TCRdb table keeps only in-frame clones and is missing some. The repertoire holds around 99,000 clones, with 60% to 85% as singletons. The source material was PBMCs. Receptors were obtained from a man aged 45-60 years in good health and CMV-seropositive. Each CDR3 is given with its conserved first and last residue. D genes are given only for firm matches. Clone size is stated in some rows and not others, as once, few, many or a class when expanded.

DNA	CDR3	V	J	D	size
TGTGCCAGCACCTCGGGGGGAAGGCAGTTCTTC	CASTSGGRQFF	TRBV6-5	TRBJ2-1	TRBD2	many
TGCGCCAGCAGTGAGCCGGGACAGGGCCACAATGAGCAGTTCTTC	CASSEPGQGHNEQFF	TRBV10-2	TRBJ2-1	TRBD1	-
TGTGCCAGCTGGGGGGGGTGGAGCACAGATACGCAGTATTTT	CASWGGWSTDTQYF	TRBV6-5	TRBJ2-3	TRBD2	-
TGTGCCAGCAGCGCCCAGGGTACCGGGGAGCTGTTTTTT	CASSAQGTGELFF	TRBV7-9	TRBJ2-2	-	-
TGTGCCAGCAAAAGCCGGGGCGGGGGGGAGACCCAGTACTTC	CASKSRGGGETQYF	TRBV28	TRBJ2-5	TRBD2	-
TGTGCCAGCAGCTTACAGGGGGGAAATAGCAATCAGCCCCAGCATTTT	CASSLQGGNSNQPQHF	TRBV28	TRBJ1-5	TRBD1	-
TGCACTAAAGCTAAGGACAGGGCCGACACTGAAGCTTTCTTT	CTKAKDRADTEAFF	TRBV1	TRBJ1-1	-	-
TGTGCCAGTAGTATGAACAGGGACACTGAAGCTTTCTTT	CASSMNRDTEAFF	TRBV19	TRBJ1-1	-	few
TGTGCCAGCAGTGACCAGGGGATTGTGACTGGAAACACCATATATTTT	CASSDQGIVTGNTIYF	TRBV2	TRBJ1-3	-	-
TGTGCCAGCAGTGGTTTTGGGCTACGGGGCGAGCAGTACTTC	CASSGFGLRGEQYF	TRBV2	TRBJ2-7	-	-
TGTGCCAGCAGTAAAACGGGAGATAATTCACCCCTCCACTTT	CASSKTGDNSPLHF	TRBV2	TRBJ1-6	-	-
TGTGCCAGCAGCGCCGGGACAGGGGTTACCGGGGAGCTGTTTTTT	CASSAGTGVTGELFF	TRBV9	TRBJ2-2	TRBD1	-
TGTGCAGAGGAGGGGCCTGATGAGGGCAATCAGCCCCAGCATTTT	CAEEGPDEGNQPQHF	TRBV6-4	TRBJ1-5	-	-
TGTGCCAGTAGTAAAGAGAGGGGGGGTTCACCCCTCCACTTT	CASSKERGGSPLHF	TRBV19	TRBJ1-6	-	-
TGCGCCAGCAGCCAAGTTCCGGGACAGGACTACGAGCAGTACTTC	CASSQVPGQDYEQYF	TRBV4-1	TRBJ2-7	TRBD1	once
TGTGCCAGCAGCTCCGGGACTAGCACGGATGAGCAGTTCTTC	CASSSGTSTDEQFF	TRBV11-1	TRBJ2-1	TRBD2	-
TGTGCCAGCAGCCGTAGTGCGTACTATGGCTACACCTTC	CASSRSAYYGYTF	TRBV11-3	TRBJ1-2	-	-
TGCGCCAGCAGCCAAGATCCGGGACAGAATTACAATCAGCCCCAGCATTTT	CASSQDPGQNYNQPQHF	TRBV4-1	TRBJ1-5	TRBD1	-
TGTGCTAGCAGCTTAGCGGACGGGACAGGGGGCCGCAATGAGCAGTTCTTC	CASSLADGTGGRNEQFF	TRBV7-7	TRBJ2-1	TRBD1	-
TGTGCCAGCAGCTCACGGGACTCTGGGGCCAACGTCCTGACTTTC	CASSSRDSGANVLTF	TRBV11-2	TRBJ2-6	-	-
TGTGCCAGCAGTCGGACCATCTCGGGGGGGAACACCATATATTTT	CASSRTISGGNTIYF	TRBV6-5	TRBJ1-3	-	-
TGTGCCAGCAGCTACCGGGCGGGGGAATCAGATACGCAGTATTTT	CASSYRAGESDTQYF	TRBV7-2	TRBJ2-3	TRBD2	-
TGTGCCAGCAGTTTCCGACTTATGAATTCACCCCTCCACTTT	CASSFRLMNSPLHF	TRBV28	TRBJ1-6	-	-
TGTGCCAGCAGCTTAGGGGGCGGGGGGGCCGGAGAGACCCAGTACTTC	CASSLGGGGAGETQYF	TRBV7-7	TRBJ2-5	TRBD2	few
TGTGCCAGCAGCTTAGAGGCGGGGGCCTGGGAGCTGTTTTTT	CASSLEAGAWELFF	TRBV7-8	TRBJ2-2	-	-
TGTGCCAGCAGCTCGGGGGGGAGCTACGAGCAGTACTTC	CASSSGGSYEQYF	TRBV9	TRBJ2-7	TRBD2	-
TGTGCCAGCAGCCAAAGCGGGACGGAAGGGGACTATGGCTACCCCTTC	CASSQSGTEGDYGYPF	TRBV11-3	TRBJ1-2	-	-
TGCGCCAGCAGCCCGGACAAGGGGAAGAATTCACCCCTCCACTTT	CASSPDKGKNSPLHF	TRBV4-3	TRBJ1-6	-	-
TGTGCCAGCAGAACCTTAGGGGGCGCAACTAATGAAAAACTGTTTTTT	CASRTLGGATNEKLFF	TRBV27	TRBJ1-4	TRBD1	-
TGTGCCTGGAGTGGGATTACAGGGACAAATCGGAATGAGCAGTTCTTC	CAWSGITGTNRNEQFF	TRBV30	TRBJ2-1	-	-
TGTGCCAGCAGCACCGGGACAGGGAGCTACGAGCAGTACTTC	CASSTGTGSYEQYF	TRBV11-3	TRBJ2-7	TRBD1	-
TGTGCCAGCAGCGCTACAGGGTTTTTCTATGGCTACCCCTTC	CASSATGFFYGYPF	TRBV2	TRBJ1-2	-	-
TGCGCCAGCAGTATACAGCGGCCCACAGATACGCAGTATTTT	CASSIQRPTDTQYF	TRBV10-2	TRBJ2-3	-	-
TGTGCCAGCAGCTTAGGGGCGGGGAGCAATCAGCCCCAGCATTTT	CASSLGAGSNQPQHF	TRBV7-2	TRBJ1-5	-	-
TGTGCCAGCTCACCACAGGAACAGGGTCGCTCTGGAAACACCATATATTTT	CASSPQEQGRSGNTIYF	TRBV18	TRBJ1-3	-	-
TGTGCCAGCAGTATTCCAGGGGGTAAGCAGTTCTTC	CASSIPGGKQFF	TRBV28	TRBJ2-1	TRBD1	few
TGCGCCAGCACCTTGTGGTCCCAGGGGACAGATACGCAGTATTTT	CASTLWSQGTDTQYF	TRBV4-1	TRBJ2-3	-	-
TGTGCCAGCAGCTTCCAGGGGAGGGGGACTGAAGCTTTCTTT	CASSFQGRGTEAFF	TRBV7-2	TRBJ1-1	-	-
TGTGCCAGCAGCTTAGGCGGGGTTCTCTCCTACGAGCAGTACTTC	CASSLGGVLSYEQYF	TRBV7-2	TRBJ2-7	-	-
TGTGCCAGCAGCGTAATTCCGGGGAACGAGCAGTACTTC	CASSVIPGNEQYF	TRBV9	TRBJ2-7	-	-
TGTGCCAGCAGCTTAGGACAGGGAGCCAATGATCAGCCCCAGCATTTT	CASSLGQGANDQPQHF	TRBV7-9	TRBJ1-5	TRBD1	once
TGTGCCAGCAGCTTTGAAGAGTCCTACGAGCAGTACTTC	CASSFEESYEQYF	TRBV7-8	TRBJ2-7	-	-
TGTGCCAGCAGCCAAGGCCGAACCTACGAGCAGTACTTC	CASSQGRTYEQYF	TRBV4-2	TRBJ2-7	-	-
TGTGCCAGCACCTGGGGGGGGGCGGGAGATTCACCCCTCCACTTT	CASTWGGAGDSPLHF	TRBV6-5	TRBJ1-6	-	-
TGTGCCAGCAGCTCCGCAGGGGGAAATGGAAACACCATATATTTT	CASSSAGGNGNTIYF	TRBV7-3	TRBJ1-3	TRBD1	-
TGTGCCTGGAGTAACGGACAGGGGGGGATCGTCAATCAGCCCCAGCATTTT	CAWSNGQGGIVNQPQHF	TRBV30	TRBJ1-5	TRBD1	few
TGTGCCAGTAGTATCGGGGGGGCTGGGGCAGATACGCAGTATTTT	CASSIGGAGADTQYF	TRBV19	TRBJ2-3	TRBD2	-
TGTGCCAGCAGCCGGGGAACTGAAGCTTTCTTT	CASSRGTEAFF	TRBV7-9	TRBJ1-1	-	-
TGTGCCAGCAGCGGAGACCGGGACAGGGGTTGGGGGTCACCCCTCCACTTT	CASSGDRDRGWGSPLHF	TRBV7-9	TRBJ1-6	TRBD1	-
TGTGCCAGCAGTAAACAGGGTGTAACCTATGGCTACACCTTC	CASSKQGVTYGYTF	TRBV6-5	TRBJ1-2	-	-